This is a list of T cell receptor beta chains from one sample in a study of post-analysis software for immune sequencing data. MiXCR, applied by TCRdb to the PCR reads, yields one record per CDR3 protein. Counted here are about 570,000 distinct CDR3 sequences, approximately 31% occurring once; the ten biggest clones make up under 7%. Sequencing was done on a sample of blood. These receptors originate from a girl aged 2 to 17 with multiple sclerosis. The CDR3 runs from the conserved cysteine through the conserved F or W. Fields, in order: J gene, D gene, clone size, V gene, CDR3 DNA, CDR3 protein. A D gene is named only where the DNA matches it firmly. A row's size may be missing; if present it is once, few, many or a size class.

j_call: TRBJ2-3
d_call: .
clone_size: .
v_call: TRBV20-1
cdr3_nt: TGCAGTGCTAGCTCCGGGGGCACAGATACGCAGTATTTT
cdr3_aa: CSASSGGTDTQYF

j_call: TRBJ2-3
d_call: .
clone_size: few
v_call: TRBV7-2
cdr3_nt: TGTGCCAGCCAGCTTCTGGGCGGGGTTCAAGATACGCAGTATTTT
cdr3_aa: CASQLLGGVQDTQYF

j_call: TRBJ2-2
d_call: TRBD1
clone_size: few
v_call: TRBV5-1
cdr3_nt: TGCGCCAGCAGCCCCGGACAGGTGATAAACACCGGGGAGCTGTTTTTT
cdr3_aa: CASSPGQVINTGELFF

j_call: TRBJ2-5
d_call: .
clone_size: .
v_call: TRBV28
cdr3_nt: TGTGCCAGCAGTGTACGGCCGTCCGGAGAGACCCAGTACTTC
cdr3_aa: CASSVRPSGETQYF

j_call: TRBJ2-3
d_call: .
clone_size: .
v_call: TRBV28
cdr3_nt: TGTGCCAGCAGCATGAATGGCGGGGGCACAGATACGCAGTATTTT
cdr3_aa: CASSMNGGGTDTQYF

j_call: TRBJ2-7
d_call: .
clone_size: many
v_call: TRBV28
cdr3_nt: TGTGCCAGCAGTTCAGTGTGGGGGGCCTACGAGCAGTACTTC
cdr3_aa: CASSSVWGAYEQYF

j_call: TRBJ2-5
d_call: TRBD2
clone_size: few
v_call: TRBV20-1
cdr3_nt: TGCAGTGCTACCCTCCCTAGCGGGGGGCATCGGGAGACCCAGTACTTC
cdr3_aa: CSATLPSGGHRETQYF

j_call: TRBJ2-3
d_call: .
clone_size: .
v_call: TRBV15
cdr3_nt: TGTGCCACCAGCAGAGATCCGACACCTAGCACAGATACGCAGTATTTT
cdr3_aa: CATSRDPTPSTDTQYF

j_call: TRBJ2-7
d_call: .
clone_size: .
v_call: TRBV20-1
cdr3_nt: TGCAGTGCTAGTTCGACTTTATACGAGCAGTACTTC
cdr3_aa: CSASSTLYEQYF

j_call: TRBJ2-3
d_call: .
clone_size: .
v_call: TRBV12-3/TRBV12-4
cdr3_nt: TGTGCCAGCAGCCCCGAGCAGGCCCCAGATACGCAGTATTTT
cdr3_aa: CASSPEQAPDTQYF

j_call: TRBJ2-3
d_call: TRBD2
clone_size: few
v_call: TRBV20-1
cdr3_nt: TGCAGTGCTAGAGATGACGGCAGCGGCGGGGGGACCACAGATACGCAGTATTTT
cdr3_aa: CSARDDGSGGGTTDTQYF

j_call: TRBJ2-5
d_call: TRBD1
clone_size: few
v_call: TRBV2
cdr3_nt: TGTGCCAGCCCCCGGGACAGGGGGCAAGAGACCCAGTACTTC
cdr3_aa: CASPRDRGQETQYF

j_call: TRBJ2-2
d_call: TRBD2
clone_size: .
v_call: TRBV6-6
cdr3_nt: TGTGCCAGCAGCCTTTACGACCCAGCGGGGACCGGGGAGCTGTTTTTT
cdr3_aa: CASSLYDPAGTGELFF

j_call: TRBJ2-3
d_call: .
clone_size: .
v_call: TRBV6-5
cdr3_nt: TGTGCCAGCAGTTACTCGCGTGGGAGAGATACGCAGTATTTT
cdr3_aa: CASSYSRGRDTQYF

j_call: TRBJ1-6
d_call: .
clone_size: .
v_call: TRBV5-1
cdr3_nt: TGCGCCAGCAGCTTGGAGGACCGTAATTCGGCACCCCTCCACTTT
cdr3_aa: CASSLEDRNSAPLHF

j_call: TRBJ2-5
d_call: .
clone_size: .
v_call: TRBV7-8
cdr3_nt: TGTGCCAGCAGCTCCCAGGCTTACCCACGAGAGACCCAGTACTTC
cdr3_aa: CASSSQAYPRETQYF

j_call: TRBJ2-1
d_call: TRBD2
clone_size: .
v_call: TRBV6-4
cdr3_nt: TGTGCCAGCAGTGACTGGACTAGCGGGGGGAAAATTGAGCAGTTCTTC
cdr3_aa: CASSDWTSGGKIEQFF

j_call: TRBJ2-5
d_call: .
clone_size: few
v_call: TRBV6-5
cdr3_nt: TGTGCCAGCAGGCCCTCGGCGACCCAGTACTTC
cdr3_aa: CASRPSATQYF

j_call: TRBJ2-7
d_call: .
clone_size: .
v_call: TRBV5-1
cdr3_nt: TGCGCCAGCAGCTTGGGGGACCCGGGACGGCCGTCCTACGAGCAGTACTTC
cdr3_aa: CASSLGDPGRPSYEQYF

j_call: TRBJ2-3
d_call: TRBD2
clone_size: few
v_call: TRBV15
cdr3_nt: TGTGCCACCAGCAGAGACGGACTAGCGGGGGGACCGGAAGAATGGTATTTT
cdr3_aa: CATSRDGLAGGPEEWYF

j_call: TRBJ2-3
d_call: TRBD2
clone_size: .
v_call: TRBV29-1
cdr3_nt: TGCAGCGTTAGTAGCGGGGGGCGAGGAGATACGCAGTATTTT
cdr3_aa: CSVSSGGRGDTQYF

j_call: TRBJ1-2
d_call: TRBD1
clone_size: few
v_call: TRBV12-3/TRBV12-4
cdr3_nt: TGTGCCAGCAGTTTAACGTTCGGACAGGGTCTTGGCTACACCTTC
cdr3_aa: CASSLTFGQGLGYTF

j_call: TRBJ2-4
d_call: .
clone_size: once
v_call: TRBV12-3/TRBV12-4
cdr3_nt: TGTGCCAGCAGTTCGACACTCCTAGCCAAAAACATTCAGTACTTC
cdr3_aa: CASSSTLLAKNIQYF

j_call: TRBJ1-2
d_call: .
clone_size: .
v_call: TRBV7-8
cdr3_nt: TGTGCCAGCAGATATGCCCCGGGACGTGACTATGGCTACACCTTC
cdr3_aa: CASRYAPGRDYGYTF

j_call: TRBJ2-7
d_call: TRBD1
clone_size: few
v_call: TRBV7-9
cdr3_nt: TGTGCCAGCAGCTTAGACAGGGGATCTGACGAGCAGTACTTC
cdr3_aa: CASSLDRGSDEQYF

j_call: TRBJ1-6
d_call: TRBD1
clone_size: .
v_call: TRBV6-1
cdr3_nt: TGTGCCAGCAGTCCCGGGACAGGGAGGTCCTATAATTCACCCCTCCACTTT
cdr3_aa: CASSPGTGRSYNSPLHF

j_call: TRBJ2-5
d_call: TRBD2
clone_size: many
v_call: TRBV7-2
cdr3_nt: TGTGCCAGCAGCTTAGCGAGCGGGGTGGAGACCCAGTACTTC
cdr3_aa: CASSLASGVETQYF

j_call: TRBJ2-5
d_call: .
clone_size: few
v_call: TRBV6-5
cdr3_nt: TGTGCCAGCAGGGATGGGGCTAGGAAGACCCAGTACTTC
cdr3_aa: CASRDGARKTQYF

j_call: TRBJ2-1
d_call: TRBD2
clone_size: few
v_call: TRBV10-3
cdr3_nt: TGTGCCCTCAGCCCTACTAGCGACAATGAGCAGTTCTTC
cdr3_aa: CALSPTSDNEQFF

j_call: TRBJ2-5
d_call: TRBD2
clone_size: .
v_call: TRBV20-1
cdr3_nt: TGCAGTGCTAGGGGACTAGTCATGGGGACCCAGTACTTC
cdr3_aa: CSARGLVMGTQYF

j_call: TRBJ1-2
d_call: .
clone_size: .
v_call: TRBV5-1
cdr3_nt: TGCGCCAGCAGCACCGCACAGGGCGGGTATGGCTACACCTTC
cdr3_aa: CASSTAQGGYGYTF

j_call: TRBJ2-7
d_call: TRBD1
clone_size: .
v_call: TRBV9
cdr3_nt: TGTGCCAGCAGCGTAACAGGGGGAGCAAGCTACGAGCAGTACTTC
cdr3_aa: CASSVTGGASYEQYF

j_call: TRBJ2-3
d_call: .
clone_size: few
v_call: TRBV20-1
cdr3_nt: TGCAGTGCTAGAGATAATCCGGGACCCACAGATACGCAGTATTTT
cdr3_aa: CSARDNPGPTDTQYF

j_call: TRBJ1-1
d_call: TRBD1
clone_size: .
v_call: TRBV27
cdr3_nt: TGTGCCAGCAGTTTTTTCCCCCCCCGGACAGGGGAAGGGGGTGAAGCTTTCTTT
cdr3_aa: CASSFFPPRTGEGGEAFF

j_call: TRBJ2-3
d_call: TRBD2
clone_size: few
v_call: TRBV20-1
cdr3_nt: TGCAGTGCTAATATAGCGGGGGGAAGAAGGGATACGCAGTATTTT
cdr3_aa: CSANIAGGRRDTQYF

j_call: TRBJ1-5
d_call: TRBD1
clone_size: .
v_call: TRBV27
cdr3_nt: TGTGCCAGCAGTTTCTTTCGGCCGGGACAGAGTAGCAATCAGCCCCAGCATTTT
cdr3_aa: CASSFFRPGQSSNQPQHF

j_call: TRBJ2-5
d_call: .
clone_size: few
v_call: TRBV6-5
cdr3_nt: TGTGCCAGCAGTTACGGAGGGTCATTAAGGGGTCGGGAGACCCAGTACTTC
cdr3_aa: CASSYGGSLRGRETQYF

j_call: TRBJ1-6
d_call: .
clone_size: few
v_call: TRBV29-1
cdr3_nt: TGCAGCGCGGGGGAATCCTATAATTCACCCCTCCACTTT
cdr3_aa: CSAGESYNSPLHF

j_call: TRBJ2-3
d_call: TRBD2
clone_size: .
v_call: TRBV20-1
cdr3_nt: TGCAGTGCTAGCGGACTAGCGGATTATACAGATACGCAGTATTTT
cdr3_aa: CSASGLADYTDTQYF

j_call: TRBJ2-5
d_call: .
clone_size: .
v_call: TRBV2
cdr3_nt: TGTGCCAGCAGTGAAGGAAGGGGCAAAGAGACCCAGTACTTC
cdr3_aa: CASSEGRGKETQYF

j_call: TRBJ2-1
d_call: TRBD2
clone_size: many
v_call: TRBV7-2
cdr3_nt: TGTGCCAGCAGTTTAGCGGGGAGCTCCTACAATGAGCAGTTCTTC
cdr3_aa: CASSLAGSSYNEQFF

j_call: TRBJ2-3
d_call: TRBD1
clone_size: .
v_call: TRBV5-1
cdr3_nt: TGCGCCAGCAGGTCGGGACAGTCCGTAGTTGGAGATACGCAGTATTTT
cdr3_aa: CASRSGQSVVGDTQYF

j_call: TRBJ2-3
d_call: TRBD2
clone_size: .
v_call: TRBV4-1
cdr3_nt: TGCGCCAGCAGCCAAACACACGCGGGGGGCGCCCTAGATACGCAGTATTTT
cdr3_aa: CASSQTHAGGALDTQYF

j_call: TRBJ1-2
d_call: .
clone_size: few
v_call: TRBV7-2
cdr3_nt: TGTGCCAGCAGCTCAGACTACGGGACCCCCGGGGGCTACACCTTC
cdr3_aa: CASSSDYGTPGGYTF

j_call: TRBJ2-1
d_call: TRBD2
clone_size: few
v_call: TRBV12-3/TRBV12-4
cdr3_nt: TGTGCCAGCAGCGAGCCGGGACTAGCGGAGGGCCGGTACAATGAGCAGTTCTTC
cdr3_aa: CASSEPGLAEGRYNEQFF

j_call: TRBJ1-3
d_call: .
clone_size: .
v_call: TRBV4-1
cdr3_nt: TGCGCCAGCAGCCCCACCCGGGAGGGGCCCCGAGCTACTGGAAACACCATATATTTT
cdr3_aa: CASSPTREGPRATGNTIYF

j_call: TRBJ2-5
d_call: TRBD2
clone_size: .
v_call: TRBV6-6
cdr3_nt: TGTGCCAGCAGTTCTCTGCGGGGGGAAGGAGAGACCCACTACTTC
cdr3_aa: CASSSLRGEGETHYF

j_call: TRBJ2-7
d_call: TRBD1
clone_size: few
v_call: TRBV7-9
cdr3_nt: TGTGCCAGCAGCTCTAGACAGGGGATGTACGAGCAGTACTTC
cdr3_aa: CASSSRQGMYEQYF

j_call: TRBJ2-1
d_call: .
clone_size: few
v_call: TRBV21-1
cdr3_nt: TGTGCCAGCAGCAAAGGGCGGGGAAGGGATGAGCAGTTCTTC
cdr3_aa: CASSKGRGRDEQFF

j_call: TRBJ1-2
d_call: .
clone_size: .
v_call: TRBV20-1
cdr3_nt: TGCAGTGCTAGAGGACAGCTGCAAAACTATGGCTACACCTTC
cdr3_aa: CSARGQLQNYGYTF

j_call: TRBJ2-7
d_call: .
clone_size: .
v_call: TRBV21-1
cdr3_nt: TGTGCCAGCAGGAAAGGGGACGGCGAGCAGTACTTC
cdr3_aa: CASRKGDGEQYF

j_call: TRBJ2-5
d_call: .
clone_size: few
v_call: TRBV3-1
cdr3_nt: TGTGCCAGCAGCCACCGGGACCAAGAGACCCAGTACTTC
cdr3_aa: CASSHRDQETQYF

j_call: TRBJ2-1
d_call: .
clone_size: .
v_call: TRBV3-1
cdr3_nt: TGTGCCAGCAGCCAAGATGCGGTAAATGAGCAGTTCTTC
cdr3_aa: CASSQDAVNEQFF

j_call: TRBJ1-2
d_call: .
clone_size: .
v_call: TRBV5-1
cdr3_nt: TGCGCCAGCAGCTTGGGTGGCAGGGCGCTTGGCTACACCTTC
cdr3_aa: CASSLGGRALGYTF

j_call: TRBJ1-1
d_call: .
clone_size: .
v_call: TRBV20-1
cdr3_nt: TGCAGTACGTTGGGGGGTGACACTGAAGCTTTCTTT
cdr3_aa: CSTLGGDTEAFF

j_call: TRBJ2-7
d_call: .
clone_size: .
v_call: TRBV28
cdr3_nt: TGTGCCAGCAGATCTGGACCGAGCGAGCAGTACTTC
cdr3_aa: CASRSGPSEQYF

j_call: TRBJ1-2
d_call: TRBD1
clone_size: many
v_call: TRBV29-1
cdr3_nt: TGCAGCGGATACGACAGGGGAAACTATGGCTACACCTTC
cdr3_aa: CSGYDRGNYGYTF

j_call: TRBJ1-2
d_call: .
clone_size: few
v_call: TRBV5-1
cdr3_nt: TGCGCCAGCAGCTTACTGAGGGGGGCAAATGGCTACACCTTC
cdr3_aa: CASSLLRGANGYTF

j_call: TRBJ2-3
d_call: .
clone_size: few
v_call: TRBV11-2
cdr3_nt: TGTGCCAGCAGCTCCGGAGAGGGAGCAGATACGCAGTATTTT
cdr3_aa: CASSSGEGADTQYF